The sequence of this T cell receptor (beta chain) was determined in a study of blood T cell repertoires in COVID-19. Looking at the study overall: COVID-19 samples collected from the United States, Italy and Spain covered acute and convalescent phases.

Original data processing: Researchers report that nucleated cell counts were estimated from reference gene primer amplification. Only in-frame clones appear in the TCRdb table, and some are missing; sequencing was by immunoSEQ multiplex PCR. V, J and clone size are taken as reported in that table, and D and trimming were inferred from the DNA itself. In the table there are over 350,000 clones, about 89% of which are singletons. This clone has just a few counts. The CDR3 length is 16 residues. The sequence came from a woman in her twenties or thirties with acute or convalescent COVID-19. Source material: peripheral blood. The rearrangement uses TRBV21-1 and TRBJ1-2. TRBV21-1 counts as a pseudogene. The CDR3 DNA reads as TGTGCCAGCAGCAAAGCGCAAGAAACGACGCGGCATGGCTACACCTTC. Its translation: CASSKAQETTRHGYTF.